This TCR beta chain was sequenced in a study of shared clonotypes between healthy human individuals. Notes on the study in general: Though the depth was large, rarefaction showed that sorted-subset sequencing was incomplete. Limitation of the genetic and exposure-history diversity represented came from the few donors.

Each subset's genomic DNA was split evenly across several immunoSEQ plates. Using immunoSEQ multiplex PCR, the repertoire was profiled, and TCRdb retains in-frame clones only, with some absent. The table shows approximately 1,500,000 clones, with around 98% occurring only once. A note on this clone: Antigen unknown.

Looked up from germline, CDR1 is SGHAT and CDR2 is FQNNGV. V was shortened by 2 bases and J by 8 bases, with 19 bases between the two germline ends. This CDR3 spans 16 amino acids. The split of CD4+ cells yielded CD45RA+ naive and CD45RA-negative memory subsets. The sequenced material came from naive CD4+ T cells sorted from blood. The subset here: CD45RA+ positively selected. The TCR comes from a man aged 25 to 40 in good health. V usage is TRBV11-2 and J usage is TRBJ2-1; D may be TRBD1 or TRBD2 (5 bases each). The CDR3 sequence: CASSLRASTWGDEQFF. In DNA form, the CDR3 reads TGTGCCAGCAGCTTAAGGGCTAGCACTTGGGGCGATGAGCAGTTCTTC.